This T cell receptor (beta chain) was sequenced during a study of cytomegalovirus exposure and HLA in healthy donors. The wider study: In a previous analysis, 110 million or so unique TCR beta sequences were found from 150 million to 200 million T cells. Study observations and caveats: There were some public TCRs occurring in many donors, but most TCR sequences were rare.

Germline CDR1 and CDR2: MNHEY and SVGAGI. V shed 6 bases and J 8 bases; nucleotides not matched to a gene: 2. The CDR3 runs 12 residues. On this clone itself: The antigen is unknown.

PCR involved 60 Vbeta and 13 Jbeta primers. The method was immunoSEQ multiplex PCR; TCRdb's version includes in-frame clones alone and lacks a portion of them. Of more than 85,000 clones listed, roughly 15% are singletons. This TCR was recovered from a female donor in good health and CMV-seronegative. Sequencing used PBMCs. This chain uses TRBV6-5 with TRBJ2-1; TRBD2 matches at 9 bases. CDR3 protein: CASSLAGDEQFF. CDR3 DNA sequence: TGTGCCAGCAGCTTAGCGGGGGATGAGCAGTTCTTC.